This T cell receptor beta chain was recorded in a study of early T cells in non-severe SARS-CoV-2 infection. About the research overall: With bulk RNA from unsorted whole blood as input, sequencing yielded unpaired chains.

Attachment of unique molecular identifiers to individual cDNA molecules was performed. TCRdb processed the 5' RACE reads anew with MiXCR; each CDR3 protein has one entry. This table holds some 40,000 distinct CDR3 sequences, 5.3% found once. Looked up from germline, CDR1 is SGHVS and CDR2 is FNYEAQ. V was trimmed by 5 bases and J by 0 bases, leaving 17 bases between them. CDR3 size: 17 residues. Study-level results: Clonotype matching in VDJdb favored anti-spike CD8 responses and did not capture private and CD4 specificities.

This clonotype was seen many times. Its antigen is currently unknown. V usage is TRBV7-6 and J usage is TRBJ2-1; D is perhaps TRBD2 (6 bases). The TCR sequence derives from an adult who was a healthcare worker with PCR-confirmed SARS-CoV-2 infection or an uninfected control (not recorded which). Sequencing was done on a sample of whole blood. The CDR3 coding sequence is TGTGCCAGCAGCGCGTTCTCGGGAGCGAGCTCCTACAATGAGCAGTTCTTC. Amino acids: CASSAFSGASSYNEQFF.